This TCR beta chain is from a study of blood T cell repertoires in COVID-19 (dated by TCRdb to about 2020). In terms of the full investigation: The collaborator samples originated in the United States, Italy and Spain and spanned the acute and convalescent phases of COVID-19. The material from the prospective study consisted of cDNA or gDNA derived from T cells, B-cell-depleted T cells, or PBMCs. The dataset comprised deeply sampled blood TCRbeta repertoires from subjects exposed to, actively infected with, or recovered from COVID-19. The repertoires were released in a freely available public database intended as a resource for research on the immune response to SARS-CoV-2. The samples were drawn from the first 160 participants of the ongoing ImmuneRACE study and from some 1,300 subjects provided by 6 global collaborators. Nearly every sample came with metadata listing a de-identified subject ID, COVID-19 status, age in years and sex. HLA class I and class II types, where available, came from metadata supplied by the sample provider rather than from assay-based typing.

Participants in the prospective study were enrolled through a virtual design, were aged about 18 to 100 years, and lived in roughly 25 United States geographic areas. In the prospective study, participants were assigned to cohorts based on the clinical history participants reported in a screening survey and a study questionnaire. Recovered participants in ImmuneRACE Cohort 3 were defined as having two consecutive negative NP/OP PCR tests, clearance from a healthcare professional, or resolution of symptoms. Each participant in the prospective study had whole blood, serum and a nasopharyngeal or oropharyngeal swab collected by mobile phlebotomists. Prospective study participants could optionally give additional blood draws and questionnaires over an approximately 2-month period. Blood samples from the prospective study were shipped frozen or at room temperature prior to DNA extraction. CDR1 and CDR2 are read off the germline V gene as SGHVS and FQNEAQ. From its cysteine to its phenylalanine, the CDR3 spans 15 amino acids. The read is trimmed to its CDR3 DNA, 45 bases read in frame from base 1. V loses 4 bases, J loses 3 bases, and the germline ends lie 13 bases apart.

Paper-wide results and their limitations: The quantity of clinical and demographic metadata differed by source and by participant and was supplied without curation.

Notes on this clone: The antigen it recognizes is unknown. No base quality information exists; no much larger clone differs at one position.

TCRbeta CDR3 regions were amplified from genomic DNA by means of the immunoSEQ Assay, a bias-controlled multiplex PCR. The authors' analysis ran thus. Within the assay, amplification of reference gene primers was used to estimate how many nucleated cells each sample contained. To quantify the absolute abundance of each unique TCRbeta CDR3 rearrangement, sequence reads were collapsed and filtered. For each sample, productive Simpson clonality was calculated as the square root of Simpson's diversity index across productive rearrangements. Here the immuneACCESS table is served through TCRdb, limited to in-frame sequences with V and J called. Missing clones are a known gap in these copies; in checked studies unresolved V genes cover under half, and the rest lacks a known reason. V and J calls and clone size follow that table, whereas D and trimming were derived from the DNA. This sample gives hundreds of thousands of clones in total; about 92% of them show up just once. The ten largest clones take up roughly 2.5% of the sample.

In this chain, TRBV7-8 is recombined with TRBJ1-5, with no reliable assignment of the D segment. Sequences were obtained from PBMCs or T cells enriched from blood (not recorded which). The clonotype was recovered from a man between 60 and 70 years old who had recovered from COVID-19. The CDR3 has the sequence CASSSSGRLNQPQHF. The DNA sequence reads TGTGCCAGCAGCTCCTCCGGCAGGCTCAATCAGCCCCAGCATTTT.